This T cell receptor beta chain was obtained from a study of monozygotic twins with inflammatory bowel disease. CDR3 size: 17 residues. Germline CDR1 and CDR2: SGHVS and FNYEAQ. Using the 5' RACE reads, TCRdb records one entry per CDR3 protein without DNA. The sample has about 93,000 distinct CDR3 sequences. V usage is TRBV7-6 and J usage is TRBJ2-3; TCRdb's D gene call, TRBD1, goes unchecked for lack of DNA. Sequenced sample: blood. This receptor was obtained from a human donor with ulcerative colitis or Crohn's disease, or a healthy co-twin of an affected twin (not recorded which). The CDR3 reads CASSSDPGQGITDTQYF.